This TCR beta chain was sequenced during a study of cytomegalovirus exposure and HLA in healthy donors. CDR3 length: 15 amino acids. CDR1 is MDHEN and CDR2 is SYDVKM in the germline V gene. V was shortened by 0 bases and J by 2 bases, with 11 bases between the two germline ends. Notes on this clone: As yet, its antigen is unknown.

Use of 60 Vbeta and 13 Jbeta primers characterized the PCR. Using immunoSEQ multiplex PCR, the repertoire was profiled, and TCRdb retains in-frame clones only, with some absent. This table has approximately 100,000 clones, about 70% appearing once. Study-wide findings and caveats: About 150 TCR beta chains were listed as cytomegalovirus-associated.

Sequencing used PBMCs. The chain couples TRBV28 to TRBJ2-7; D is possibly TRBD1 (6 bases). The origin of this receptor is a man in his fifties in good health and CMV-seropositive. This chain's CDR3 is CASSLWQGTAYEQYF. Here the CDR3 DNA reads TGTGCCAGCAGTTTATGGCAGGGGACCGCCTACGAGCAGTACTTC.